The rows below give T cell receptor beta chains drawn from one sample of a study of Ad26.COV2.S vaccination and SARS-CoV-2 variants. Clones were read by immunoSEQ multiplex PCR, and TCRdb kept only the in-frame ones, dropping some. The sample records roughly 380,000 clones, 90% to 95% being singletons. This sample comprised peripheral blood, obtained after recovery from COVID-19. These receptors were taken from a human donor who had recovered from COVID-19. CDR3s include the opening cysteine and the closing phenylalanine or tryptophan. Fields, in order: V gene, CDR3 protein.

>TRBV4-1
CASSLRQGGYEKLFF
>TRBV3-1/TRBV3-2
CASSQETGEQYF
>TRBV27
CASSPSSGANVLTF
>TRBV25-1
CASSEDRVGYEQYF
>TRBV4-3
CASSQEPGGLGYTF
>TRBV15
CATAGSGEGDTQYF
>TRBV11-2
CASSPLGAYGYTF
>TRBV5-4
CASSAVGSDTQYF
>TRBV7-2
CASSLVTRETQYF
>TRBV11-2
CASTRNRGANTEAFF
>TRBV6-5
CASKSSGGATDTQYF
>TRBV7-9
CAKNGEKGSGELFF
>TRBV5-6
CASSLGQTGVYYGYTF
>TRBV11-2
CASSFEQRNSPLHF
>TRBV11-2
CASSLSSGGGEAFF
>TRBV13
CASSLMASGKPNQETQYF
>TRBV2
CASSSPSGTGGIEQFF
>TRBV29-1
CSVSETVMNTEAFF
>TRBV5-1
CASRLDGGYEQYF
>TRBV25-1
CASSGHRVSTNEKLFF
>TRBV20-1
CSAYRGGYTF
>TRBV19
CASSIGRLSYEQYF
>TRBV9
CASSYDPIGSYNEQFF
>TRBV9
CASSVNPNTEAFF
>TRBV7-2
CASSLFAGATEAFF
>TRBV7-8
CASSSEVLFGYTF
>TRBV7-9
CASSPGSGGASYNEQFF
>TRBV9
CASSVGRLAGGTYEQYF
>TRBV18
CASSPRSTEAFF
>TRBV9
CASSVRPYQETQYF
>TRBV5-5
CASSLASRGTNTEAFF
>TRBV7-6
CASSLWGVSTDTQYF
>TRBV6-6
CASTHGQGIPETQYF
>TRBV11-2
CASSSTAVVRGAFF
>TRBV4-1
CASSQTYGGRYEQYF
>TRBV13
CASSLTPGADSGNTIYF
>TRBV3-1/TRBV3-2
CASSQTTASNTEAFF
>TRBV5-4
CASRKDRSPAYEQYF
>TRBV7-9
CASTRTGGNFYEQYF
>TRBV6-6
CASSGQEGSPLHF
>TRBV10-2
CASSSSRGQPQHF
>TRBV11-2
CASSSRLARLGGDTDTQYF
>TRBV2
CANGRTPGATDTQYF
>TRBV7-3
CASSLFGTGANVLTF
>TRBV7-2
CASSPTGVSGVYEQYF
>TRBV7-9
CASAVGGAKAFF
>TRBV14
CASSQRPAGELFF
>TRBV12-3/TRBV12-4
CASSRDSDETQYF
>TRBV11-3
CASSLGGDGVQETQYF
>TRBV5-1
CASSLDKNYGYTF
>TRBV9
CASSVEGSAYNEQFF
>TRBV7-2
CASSLEQGRGQPQHF
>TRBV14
CASRSAESNLGTYNEQFF